This T cell receptor beta chain was retrieved from a study of blood T cell repertoires in COVID-19. The germline V and J ends were trimmed by 5 bases and 2 bases, with 19 bases remaining between them. There are 16 residues in the CDR3. The germline CDR1 and CDR2 sequences are MNHEY and SVGEGT. The assay was immunoSEQ multiplex PCR, and TCRdb's table has in-frame clones only and misses some. The table has about 330,000 clones, 80% to 90% seen once. The sample consisted of peripheral blood. This chain uses TRBV6-2 or TRBV6-3 with TRBJ2-7, with D possibly matching TRBD1 (5 bases). This TCR came from a man between 18 and 35 years old who had recovered from COVID-19. CDR3 amino acids: CASSQGLQSPTYEQYF. The CDR3 DNA sequence: TGTGCCAGCAGTCAGGGTCTGCAATCACCCACCTACGAGCAGTACTTC.